A single sample gave rise to the 15 T cell receptor beta chains below, sequenced in a study of cytomegalovirus exposure and HLA in healthy donors. This PCR relied on a set of 60 Vbeta primers and 13 Jbeta primers. Assay: immunoSEQ multiplex PCR; the TCRdb copy retains only in-frame clones and omits some. The profile shows around 160,000 clones, approximately 78% of them singletons. The sequenced material came from PBMCs. Source of these receptors: a man in his forties in good health and CMV-seropositive.

Of note for this clone: The germline gene is not matched at one end of the junction; a read error may be the cause. This rearrangement joins TRBV28 to TRBJ1-1; perhaps TRBD1 as D (6 bases). The CDR3 loop spans 14 amino acids. Germline loops: CDR1 MDHEN, CDR2 SYDVKM. Here the CDR3 DNA reads TGTGCCGGCAGCCCAGGGGACATACTGACTGAAGCTTTCTTT. It specifies CAGSPGDILTEAFF.

The genes are TRBV6-5 and TRBJ2-5; maybe TRBD2 (5 bases). V lost 0 bases to trimming and J lost 4 bases, with 6 bases between them. Looked up from germline, CDR1 is MNHEY and CDR2 is SVGAGI. The CDR3 spans 13 residues. CDR3 sequence: CASSYSRVETQYF. The CDR3 DNA is TGTGCCAGCAGTTACTCGAGGGTAGAGACCCAGTACTTC.

In this sample, this clone turned up a few times. The chain is built from TRBV7-3 and TRBJ2-5; weak D call: TRBD1 (5 bases). Looked up from germline, CDR1 is SGHTA and CDR2 is FQGTGA. Trimming cost V 5 bases and J 0 bases, with 13 bases left between them. The CDR3 is made up of 15 amino acids. The CDR3 region is CASSIGSGYQETQYF. The CDR3 nucleotides are TGTGCCAGCAGCATAGGGTCAGGGTACCAAGAGACCCAGTACTTC.

This clone was observed a handful of times. Here the CDR3 reads CASSLEIASDTQYF. The CDR3 DNA reads as TGTGCCAGCAGCTTGGAGATAGCTTCAGATACGCAGTATTTT. The chain couples TRBV7-9 to TRBJ2-3, with D unresolved. The germline CDR1 and CDR2 sequences are SEHNR and FQNEAQ (reference sequence). The CDR3 totals 14 residues. The germline V and J ends were trimmed by 3 bases and 4 bases, with 11 bases remaining between them.

The chain joins TRBV5-1 to TRBJ2-1; maybe TRBD2 (6 bases). Between the trimmed V and J ends, which lost 1 base and 6 bases, there was a span of 14 bases. CDR3 length: 15 amino acids. CDR1 is SGHRS, CDR2 YFSETQ, per germline. The CDR3 nucleotides read TGCGCCAGCAGCTTGTGGACTACTCGTACCAATGAGCAGTTCTTC. This codes for CASSLWTTRTNEQFF.

V and J are TRBV5-1 and TRBJ2-7; 9 bases are a match to TRBD1. V shed 3 bases, J shed 3 bases, and the junction held 10 bases outside the gene matches. This CDR3 region has 16 residues. Looked up from germline, CDR1 is SGHRS and CDR2 is YFSETQ. The CDR3 nucleotides are TGCGCCAGCAGCTCATTCCGGGGACAGGGCAACTACGAGCAGTACTTC. It yields the protein CASSSFRGQGNYEQYF.

The chain employs TRBV4-2 and TRBJ2-1; 8 bases map to TRBD2. CDR3 size: 16 residues. Germline CDR1 is LGHNA and CDR2 is YNFKEQ. V dropped 0 bases and J dropped 3; count of bases not matched to a gene: 4. The DNA for the CDR3 is TGTGCCAGCAGCCAAGAGGGGAGCGGGAGCTACAATGAGCAGTTCTTC. This codes for CASSQEGSGSYNEQFF.

This chain uses TRBV13 with TRBJ2-7; 9 nucleotides match TRBD1. CDR1 and CDR2 (germline): PRHDT, FYEKMQ (reference sequence). V was clipped by 5 bases and J by 5 bases; unmatched bases: 4. This CDR3 contains 13 residues. The CDR3 spells CASSPRDRDEQYF. The DNA of the CDR3 is TGTGCCAGCAGCCCTCGGGACAGGGACGAGCAGTACTTC.

For this clone: The junction does not match germline at one end; this may be a read error. The V call is TRBV6-5, the J call TRBJ1-2, with no clear D. Germline V gene lookup returns CDR1 MNHEY and CDR2 SVGAGI. This CDR3 has 14 residues. The CDR3 is CASSNSRGNYGYTF. DNA of the CDR3: TGTGCCAGCAGTAACTCGAGAGGCAACTATGGCTACACCTTC.

This chain connects TRBV6-5 to TRBJ2-3; possible D gene TRBD2, 7 bases. With 6 bases removed from V and 6 bases from J, the gap between germline ends came to 19 bases. The V gene's germline CDR1 is MNHEY and CDR2 SVGAGI. The CDR3 sequence is 15 residues long. The CDR3 sequence is CASSQGGAEWDTQYF. For the CDR3, the DNA is TGTGCCAGCAGCCAAGGGGGGGCGGAATGGGATACGCAGTATTTT.

The chain is built from TRBV7-2 and TRBJ2-4; 14 bases are a match to TRBD2. Trimming cost V 5 bases and J 6 bases; bases outside gene matches: 3. The CDR3 covers 15 residues. Germline V gene data show CDR1 as SGHTA and CDR2 as FQGNSA. Written as DNA, the CDR3 is TGTGCCAGCAGCGGGGGGACTAGCGGGAGAAACATTCAGTACTTC. Translation: CASSGGTSGRNIQYF.

The V call is TRBV4-2, the J call TRBJ2-6; TRBD1 aligns across 7 bases. The V segment lost 2 bases and the J segment 0 bases; nucleotides outside the gene matches: 13. CDR3 length: 20 amino acids. Germline V gene sequence: CDR1 LGHNA, CDR2 YNFKEQ. The CDR3 is CASSQPLTGLSFSGANVLTF. In nucleotides, the CDR3 is TGTGCCAGCAGCCAACCCTTGACAGGGCTCTCTTTCTCTGGGGCCAACGTCCTGACTTTC.

This clone was detected only once. The chain employs TRBV6-5 and TRBJ2-5, with no clear D. Near its end, the DNA agrees better with TRBJ2-7, so the J call may be wrong. The CDR3 is 12 residues long. Germline-derived CDR1 and CDR2 are MNHEY and SVGAGI. The CDR3 DNA reads as TGTGCCAGCAGTTACTCAGCCTACGAGCAGTACTTC. It codes for CASSYSAYEQYF.

Only a few counts were recorded for this clone. This chain joins TRBV19 and TRBJ2-5, with 7 bases matching TRBD2. The end of the DNA fits TRBJ2-7 better, so the J call may be wrong. CDR1 is LNHDA and CDR2 is SQIVND in the germline V gene (reference sequence). The CDR3 is made up of 15 amino acids. The CDR3 is CASSTGGGPGYEQYF. The CDR3 DNA reads as TGTGCCAGTAGTACCGGGGGAGGGCCGGGGTACGAGCAGTACTTC.

This clone was seen only once. The chain recombines TRBV28 with TRBJ1-4; TRBD1 agrees at 7 bases. The CDR3 loop spans 14 amino acids. J gave up 4 bases and V 6 bases, and 5 bases lay outside the gene matches. CDR1 is MDHEN, CDR2 SYDVKM, per germline. As DNA, the CDR3 is TGTGCCAGCAGCTCACAGGGGAGTAATGAAAAACTGTTTTTT. Translated, it gives CASSSQGSNEKLFF.